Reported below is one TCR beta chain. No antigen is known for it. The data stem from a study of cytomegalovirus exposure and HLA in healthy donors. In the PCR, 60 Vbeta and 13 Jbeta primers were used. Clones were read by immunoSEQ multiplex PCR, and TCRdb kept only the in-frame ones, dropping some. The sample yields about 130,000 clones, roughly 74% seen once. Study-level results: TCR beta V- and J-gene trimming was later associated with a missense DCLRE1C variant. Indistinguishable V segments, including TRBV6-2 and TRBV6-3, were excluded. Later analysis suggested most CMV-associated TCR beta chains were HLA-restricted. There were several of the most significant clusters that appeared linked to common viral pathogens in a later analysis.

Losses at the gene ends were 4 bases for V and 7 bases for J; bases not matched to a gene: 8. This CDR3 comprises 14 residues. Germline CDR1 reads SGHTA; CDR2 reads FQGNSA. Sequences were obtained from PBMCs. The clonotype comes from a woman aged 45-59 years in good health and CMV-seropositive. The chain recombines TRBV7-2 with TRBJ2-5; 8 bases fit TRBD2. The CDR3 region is CASSSLPGLGTQYF. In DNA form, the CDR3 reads TGTGCCAGCAGCTCACTCCCGGGACTAGGGACCCAGTACTTC.